This T cell receptor beta chain was retrieved from a study of blood T cell repertoires in COVID-19 (dated by TCRdb to the early 2020s). For the wider study: The collaborator samples originated in the United States, Italy and Spain and spanned the acute and convalescent phases of COVID-19. The material from the prospective study consisted of cDNA or gDNA derived from T cells, B-cell-depleted T cells, or PBMCs. The dataset comprised deeply sampled blood TCRbeta repertoires from subjects exposed to, actively infected with, or recovered from COVID-19. A freely available public database, intended as a resource for researchers studying the immune response to SARS-CoV-2, is where the repertoires were released. Samples came from the ongoing ImmuneRACE study (first 160 participants) plus 1,254 subjects from 6 global collaborators. Sample metadata almost always included a de-identified subject ID, COVID-19 status, age in years and sex. Where available, HLA class I and class II types were obtained from metadata supplied by the sample provider rather than from assay-based typing.

Here is what the overall study found, with its caveats: Clinical and demographic metadata were provided uncurated, with the amount varying by source and participant.

A remark on this clone: Its antigen specificity is not known. No base qualities exist here, and no much larger clone lies one base off it.

The collaborating institutions used their own protocols to collect whole blood in K2EDTA tubes. For TCRbeta analysis, collaborators shipped samples in one of three forms: frozen whole blood, isolated PBMCs, or DNA extracted from either of those sample types. The immunoSEQ Assay, a bias-controlled multiplex PCR, was used to amplify TCRbeta CDR3 regions from genomic DNA. Under the source paper's analysis protocol: The number of nucleated cells in each sample was estimated by amplification of reference gene primers within the assay. Sequence reads were collapsed and filtered to measure the absolute abundance of every unique TCRbeta CDR3 rearrangement. Productive Simpson clonality was computed per sample as the square root of Simpson's diversity index over productive rearrangements. Entries here come from immuneACCESS through TCRdb and include only in-frame sequences with V and J called. Some clones fail to appear in such tables; in the studies checked, an unresolved V gene covers under half of the shortfall, and the cause of the remainder is unknown. The DNA gave D and trimming, while V, J and clone size come from that table. For this sample there are about 150,000 clones; around 84% appear just once. The ten largest make up 4.5% to 6% of the sample.

CDR3 length: 16 amino acids, cysteine to phenylalanine. Kept here is only the CDR3 DNA, which spans 48 bases and is read in frame from base 1. Here V drops 0 bases and J drops 7 bases, and the junction holds 10 bases not matched to any gene. CDR1 and CDR2, per the germline V gene, are SGHVS and FNYEAQ. The sequencing input was peripheral blood. The V gene is TRBV7-6 and the J gene is TRBJ1-2; TRBD1 agrees with 8 junctional bases. This receptor was taken from a woman in her forties or fifties with acute or convalescent COVID-19. The DNA sequence is as follows: TGTGCCAGCAGCTTAGCCCAGGGGGCGTCTTCTGGTGGCTACACCTTC. This encodes CASSLAQGASSGGYTF.